Sequencing of this TCR beta chain was carried out in a study of early T cells in non-severe SARS-CoV-2 infection. Individual cDNA molecules were tagged with unique molecular identifiers. TCRdb re-analysed the 5' RACE reads in MiXCR, keeping a single row per CDR3 protein. The sample includes under 85,000 distinct CDR3 sequences, about 10% of them seen just once. The table lists this clonotype with a few counts. This CDR3 is 14 amino acids long. The V and J ends lost 1 base and 5 bases respectively, with 14 bases between them. Germline-derived CDR1 and CDR2 are DFQATT and SNEGSKA (reference sequence). Sequencing input: whole blood. The rearrangement links TRBV20-1 to TRBJ2-5; TRBD1 or TRBD2 may be the D gene (5 bases each). The clonotype was recovered from an adult who was a healthcare worker with PCR-confirmed SARS-CoV-2 infection or an uninfected control (not recorded which). The CDR3 here is CSARAGGSLETQYF. In nucleotides, the CDR3 is TGCAGTGCTAGAGCTGGGGGTTCGTTGGAGACCCAGTACTTC.